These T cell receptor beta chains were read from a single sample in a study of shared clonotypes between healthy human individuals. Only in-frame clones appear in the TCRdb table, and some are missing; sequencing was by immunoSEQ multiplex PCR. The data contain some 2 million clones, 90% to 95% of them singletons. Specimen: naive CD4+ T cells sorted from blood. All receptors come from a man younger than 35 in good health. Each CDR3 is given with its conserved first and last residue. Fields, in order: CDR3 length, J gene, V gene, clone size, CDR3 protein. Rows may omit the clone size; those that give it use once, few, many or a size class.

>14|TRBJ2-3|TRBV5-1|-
CASSLGDFTDTQYF
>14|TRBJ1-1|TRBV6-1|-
CASRSTGGNTEAFF
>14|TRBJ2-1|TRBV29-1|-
CSGKTGSSYNEQFF
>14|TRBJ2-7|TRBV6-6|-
CASSRQVGPYEQYF
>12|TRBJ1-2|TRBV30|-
CAWSEFNYGYTF
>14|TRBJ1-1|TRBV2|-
CASSVLQGSTEAFF
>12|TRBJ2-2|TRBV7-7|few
CASTSETGELFF
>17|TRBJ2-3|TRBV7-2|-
CASSLIASSGRANTQYF
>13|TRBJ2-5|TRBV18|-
CASSPQGQETQYF
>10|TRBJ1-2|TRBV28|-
CASSLNGYTF
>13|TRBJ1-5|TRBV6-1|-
CASSDRDNQPQHF
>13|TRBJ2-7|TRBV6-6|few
CASSSTETYEQYF
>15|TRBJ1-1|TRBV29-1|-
CSVEVQGGWNTEAFF
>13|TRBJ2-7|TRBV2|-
CASRRTATGEQYF
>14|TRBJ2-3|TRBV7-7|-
CASSLERFVGTQYF
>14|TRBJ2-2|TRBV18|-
CASSPPGYTGELFF
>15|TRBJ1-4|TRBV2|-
CASSYLEATNEKLFF
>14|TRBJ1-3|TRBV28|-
CASSLPPTGNTIYF